This T cell receptor beta chain was documented in a study of CD8+ T cells in alopecia areata. Study findings and constraints: TCR sharing was clearer in mice than between patients, perhaps partly owing to patient HLA diversity.

Sequencing templates came from extracted RNA that was reverse transcribed into cDNA. The repertoire was sequenced with immunoSEQ multiplex PCR; TCRdb's copy has only in-frame clones and lacks some. Of about 150,000 clones in the sample, less than 65% are singletons; the top ten hold roughly a fifth. For this clone: Its target is not known.

The CDR3 has 12 amino acids. Germline V gives CDR1 LNHNV, CDR2 YYDKDF (reference sequence). V lost 1 base and J 7 bases, leaving 4 bases between the germline ends. The material was CD8+ T cells sorted from blood, obtained at week 0. The receptor was isolated from a human donor with alopecia areata. The rearrangement uses TRBV15 and TRBJ2-2; D call uncertain. CDR3 sequence reads: CATSRVNGELFF. The DNA for the CDR3 is TGTGCCACCAGCAGAGTTAACGGGGAGCTGTTTTTT.